A single sample is the source of the 10 T cell receptor beta chains below, sequenced in a study of cytomegalovirus exposure and HLA in healthy donors. The PCR was carried out with 60 Vbeta primers and 13 Jbeta primers. Repertoires were generated with immunoSEQ multiplex PCR, while TCRdb's copy carries only in-frame clones and drops some. The table includes just over 200,000 clones, around 86% detected once. Specimen: PBMCs. Source of these receptors: a woman in her 40s in good health and CMV-seronegative.

The rearrangement uses TRBV7-3 and TRBJ2-3; D call uncertain. Germline CDR1 reads SGHTA; CDR2 reads FQGTGA. CDR3 length equals 13 residues. Deletions cut 4 bases from V and 2 bases from J, with 7 bases between. The CDR3 is CASSSRFTDTQYF. The CDR3 DNA reads as TGTGCCAGCAGCTCCCGGTTCACAGATACGCAGTATTTT.

The V call is TRBV5-6, the J call TRBJ2-1; TRBD2 matches 12 bases. Germline CDR1 reads SGHDT; CDR2 reads YYEEEE. J lost 0 bases, V lost 1 base, and 5 bases had no gene match. The CDR3 is made up of 18 amino acids. CDR3 nucleotides: TGTGCCAGCAGCTTGTTTCTAGCGGGAGGGCCCTCCTACAATGAGCAGTTCTTC. Its protein is CASSLFLAGGPSYNEQFF.

This clone was detected once. The chain links TRBV29-1 to TRBJ2-1; a weak D match, TRBD2 (7 bases). The V gene's germline CDR1 is SQVTM and CDR2 ANQGSEA. There are 15 residues in the CDR3. V dropped 8 bases and J dropped 8 bases, with 25 bases sitting between them. The CDR3: CSPFWRGRVLYEQFF. CDR3 sequence (DNA): TGCAGCCCCTTCTGGCGGGGGCGCGTTCTGTATGAGCAGTTCTTC.

The genes are TRBV27 and TRBJ2-7; perhaps TRBD2 as D (6 bases). From germline, CDR1 is MNHEY and CDR2 SMNVEV (reference sequence). The CDR3 is made up of 15 amino acids. With 7 bases removed from V and 2 bases from J, the gap between germline ends came to 18 bases. CDR3 region: CASTLSAGTTYEQYF. DNA for the CDR3: TGTGCCAGCACCCTGTCGGCGGGAACTACCTACGAGCAGTACTTC.

This clone was counted a single time. V gene TRBV19 combines with J gene TRBJ2-1; possible D gene TRBD2, 5 bases. V dropped 7 bases and J dropped 9 bases, with 13 bases sitting between them. Looked up from germline, CDR1 is LNHDA and CDR2 is SQIVND (reference sequence). There are 12 residues in the CDR3. The CDR3 loop is CASKWGEGEQFF. CDR3 in DNA: TGTGCCAGTAAATGGGGAGAGGGTGAGCAGTTCTTC.

In DNA form, the CDR3 reads TGTGCCAGCGGATGGACTAGCGGAACCTACAATGAGCAGTTCTTC. This gives the protein CASGWTSGTYNEQFF. This chain uses TRBV4-2 with TRBJ2-1, with 10 bases that match TRBD2. The CDR3 is made up of 15 amino acids. CDR1 and CDR2 (germline): LGHNA, YNFKEQ. The V and J ends lost 8 bases and 2 bases, in that order; junction bases with no gene match: 6.

CDR3 DNA: TGTGCCAGCAGTTATTCCCGGGACAGGGCCCAGCATTTT. It specifies CASSYSRDRAQHF. The chain has TRBV7-2 and TRBJ1-5, with 9 bases matching TRBD1. The germline gives CDR1 SGHTA, CDR2 FQGNSA. V lost 6 bases to trimming and J lost 11 bases; unmatched junction nucleotides: 8. The CDR3 has 13 residues.

V gene TRBV9 combines with J gene TRBJ2-1; tentatively, D is TRBD1 (6 bases). Trimming stripped 3 bases from V and 2 bases from J, with 15 bases between. This CDR3 is 16 amino acids long. The V gene's germline CDR1 is SGDLS and CDR2 YYNGEE. CDR3: CASSAHSRGTYNEQFF. As DNA, the CDR3 is TGTGCCAGCAGCGCTCATTCCAGGGGAACCTACAATGAGCAGTTCTTC. The full variable domain, in which reference TRBV9 and TRBJ2-1 provide the parts outside the CDR3, is DSGVTQTPKHLITATGQRVTLRCSPRSGDLSVYWYQQSLDQGLQFLIQYYNGEERAKGNILERFSAQQFPDLHSELNLSSLELGDSALYFCASSAHSRGTYNEQFFGPGTRLTVL.

This chain connects TRBV30 to TRBJ2-7; 8 bases line up with TRBD1. J gave up 1 base and V 6 bases, and 5 bases lay outside the gene matches. Germline V gene lookup returns CDR1 GTSNPN and CDR2 SVGIG (reference sequence). CDR3 size: 13 residues. The CDR3 sequence is CACLGDRSYEQYF. CDR3 nucleotide sequence: TGTGCCTGCCTTGGGGACAGGTCCTACGAGCAGTACTTC.

The CDR3 region is CASTQLQGPNEKLFF. Written as DNA, the CDR3 is TGTGCCAGCACGCAGCTACAGGGTCCCAATGAAAAACTGTTTTTT. The chain links TRBV2 to TRBJ1-4; a weak D match, TRBD1 (6 bases). Germline V gene sequence: CDR1 SNHLY, CDR2 FYNNEI. The CDR3 totals 15 residues. Trimming removed 7 bases from V and 5 bases from J, with 17 bases in between.